This TCR beta chain was recorded in a study of tumor-infiltrating lymphocytes in primary liver carcinoma. About the study: Patients were men and women aged 30 to 69 years. Between about 4 and 11 cm across, the tumors were all of stage T1-T3 N0M0.

A constant-region primer served to make TCR beta cDNA from roughly 500 ng total RNA. Each TCR beta library was derived from three nested multiplex PCR rounds that employed slightly modified ARM-PCR. PCR rounds one and two used TRBV1-TRBV30 forward primers with a C-beta reverse primer for 9 to 10 cycles each. TCRdb re-analysed the multiplex PCR reads in MiXCR, keeping a single row per CDR3 protein. The sample lists about 120,000 distinct CDR3 sequences, roughly 75% occurring once. Remarks on this clonotype: One end of the junction varies from germline; a read error may be responsible.

Co-extracting RNA and DNA was done with about 20-34 mg of unsorted bulk tissue as input. The CDR3 extends over 15 amino acids. Germline loops: CDR1 MNHNS, CDR2 SASEGT. Material for sequencing was tumor-adjacent normal liver tissue. The TCR comes from a woman aged 55-70 years with primary liver carcinoma and hepatitis B virus infection. This sequence joins TRBV6-1 and TRBJ2-3; possibly TRBD1 for D (5 bases). The J call may be faulty, since TRBJ1-5 better matches the DNA end. CDR3 bases: TGTGTCAGCAGTGAGCTGGTAGGAGGGGATGATACGCAGCATTTT. Translating it yields CVSSELVGGDDTQHF.